This T cell receptor (beta chain) was documented in a study of immune heterogeneity within non-small cell lung tumors. Study-wide context: In total, the tumors were 4 squamous cell carcinomas, about ten non-squamous carcinomas and 1 not otherwise specified. Study outcomes and limitations: The high-frequency T-cell receptor beta clonotypes mostly did not match up between individual patients.

The authors used approximately 540 ng of bulk tumor genomic DNA per sample as template. From each primary tumor, several far-apart biopsies were obtained during surgery. Patients underwent curative surgery for non-small cell lung cancer (untreated and newly diagnosed). The donor pool consisted of newly diagnosed non-small cell lung cancer patients who were having surgery with curative intent. This CDR3 spans 14 amino acids. Germline V CDR1 and CDR2: SGHDT, YYEEEE. The V end lost 1 base, the J end lost 3 bases, and 10 bases lay between the germline ends. For the TCR beta CDR3, multiplex PCR with 32 V and 13 J primers performed the amplification. TCRdb fed the multiplex PCR reads into MiXCR, producing one record per CDR3 protein. The sample contains approximately 3,100 distinct CDR3 sequences, 27% of which appear only once. A note on this clonotype: What it binds is unknown.

The sequence derives from a man aged 60 to 75 with non-small cell lung cancer. The sequenced sample consisted of lung tumor tissue. The chain uses TRBV5-6 and TRBJ1-2; D remains ambiguous. Here the CDR3 DNA reads TGTGCCAGCAGCTTGAAGCGACAACACTATGGCTACACCTTC. This gives the protein CASSLKRQHYGYTF.